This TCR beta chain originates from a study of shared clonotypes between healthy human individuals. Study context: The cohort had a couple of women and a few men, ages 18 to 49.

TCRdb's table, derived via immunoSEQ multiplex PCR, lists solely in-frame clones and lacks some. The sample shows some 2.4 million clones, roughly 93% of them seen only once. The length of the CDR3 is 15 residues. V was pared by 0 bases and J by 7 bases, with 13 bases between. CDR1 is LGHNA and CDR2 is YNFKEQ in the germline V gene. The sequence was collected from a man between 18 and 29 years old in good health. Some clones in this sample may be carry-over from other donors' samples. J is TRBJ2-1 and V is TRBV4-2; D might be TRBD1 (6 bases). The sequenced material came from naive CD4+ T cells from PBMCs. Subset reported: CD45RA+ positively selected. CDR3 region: CASSQDPGAGNEQFF. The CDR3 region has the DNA TGTGCCAGCAGCCAAGATCCAGGGGCTGGGAATGAGCAGTTCTTC.